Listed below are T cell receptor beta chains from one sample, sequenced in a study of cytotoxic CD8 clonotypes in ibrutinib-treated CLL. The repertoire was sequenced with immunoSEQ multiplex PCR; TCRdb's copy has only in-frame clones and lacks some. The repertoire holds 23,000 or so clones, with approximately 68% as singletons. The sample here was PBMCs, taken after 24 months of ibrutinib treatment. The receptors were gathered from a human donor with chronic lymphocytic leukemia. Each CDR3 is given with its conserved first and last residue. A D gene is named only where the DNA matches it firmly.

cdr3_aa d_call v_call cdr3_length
CASSVRRDNEQFF . TRBV9 13
CASSPTSGSKKEQYF TRBD2 TRBV18 15
CASSPRDLRVGEAFF . TRBV18 15
CSVLQPFNYGYTF . TRBV29-1 13
CASTSGGVEQYF TRBD2 TRBV10-2 12
CASRSETGEYGYTF TRBD1 TRBV5-1 14
CASSPDSVPSGNTIYF . TRBV18 16
CSVELRLGTGKYGYTF TRBD1 TRBV29-1 16
CASSPQALYEQYF . TRBV5-5 13
CASRQQGRRYEQYF TRBD1 TRBV6-1 14
CASSAQPQHF . TRBV6-5 10
CASSPRSSGGAIYGYTF TRBD1 TRBV19 17
CASSPRRRLHSISLSPNSPLHF . TRBV7-8 22
CASSLEMNQPQHF . TRBV7-8 13
CASSGSLPVNSPLHF . TRBV2 15
CASTWSGEKLFF . TRBV7-9 12
CASTQGQPDGTEAFF TRBD1 TRBV2 15
CASSLDRQVDEQFF . TRBV5-1 14
CASTWGGSNQPQHF . TRBV19 14
CASSSGRGQEAFF TRBD1 TRBV4-2 13
CASSRTGELFF TRBD1 TRBV5-6 11
CASSDTGVPQETQYF TRBD1 TRBV7-7 15
CATSRDSGEETQYF . TRBV15 14
CAWIEYYGYTF . TRBV30 11
CASSGVQGPGNTIYF . TRBV5-1 15
CASSYGQGFENTIYF TRBD1 TRBV5-8 15
CASSPEDSEQYF . TRBV19 12
CASSLGQGLGNTIYF TRBD1 TRBV5-1 15
CASSAGGQPQHF . TRBV9 12
CASRAGQGLYGYTF TRBD1 TRBV4-1 14
CASKAGGSSYEQYF TRBD2 TRBV7-9 14
CASSGGQVNQPQHF TRBD1 TRBV2 14
CASSSIYEQYF . TRBV5-5 11
CASRQGIYGYTF . TRBV19 12
CASSPPGGGLSGNEQFF . TRBV5-5 17
CASSPGQLLSYEQYF TRBD1 TRBV5-8 15
CSVLPGPGEQYF . TRBV29-1 12
CASSLGTGVTEAFF TRBD1 TRBV2 14
CASSQGWGVAQETQYF . TRBV4-1 16
CASKAGGKNTIYF TRBD1 TRBV6-1 13
CASSLTGRLSGNTIYF . TRBV11-1 16
CASNQDPGQPQHF . TRBV10-3 13
CASSQDRTPRAKNIQYF . TRBV4-1 17